Ten or more counts support the clone carrying this TCR beta chain. Antigen: not known. The ends lost 0 bases at V and 4 bases at J; junction bases unmatched: 5. The CDR3 contains 16 residues. Germline lookup yields CDR1 MGHDK and CDR2 SYGVNS. The data belong to a study of T-cell reconstitution after alpha-beta-depleted transplantation in children. As it was prepared, the TCRbeta library received unique molecular identifiers. TCRdb reanalysed the PCR reads using MiXCR and keeps one entry per CDR3 protein. The sample has 800,000 to 1,000,000 distinct CDR3 sequences; roughly 29% are singletons. Findings and caveats of the study: About two months after transplant, alpha-beta T cells reportedly came from several hundred expanded graft clones.

The chain joins TRBV25-1 to TRBJ2-3; 9 bases map to TRBD2. Specimen: PBMCs, mostly from graft donor cells, collected 360 days after TCRalphabeta/CD19-depleted stem cell transplant. The TCR comes from a boy younger than two who had a stem cell transplant for SCID, so the T cells may come from the graft donor. The CDR3 loop is CASSEYGGGASDTQYF. In nucleotides, the CDR3 is TGTGCCAGCAGTGAATATGGCGGGGGGGCGTCAGATACGCAGTATTTT.